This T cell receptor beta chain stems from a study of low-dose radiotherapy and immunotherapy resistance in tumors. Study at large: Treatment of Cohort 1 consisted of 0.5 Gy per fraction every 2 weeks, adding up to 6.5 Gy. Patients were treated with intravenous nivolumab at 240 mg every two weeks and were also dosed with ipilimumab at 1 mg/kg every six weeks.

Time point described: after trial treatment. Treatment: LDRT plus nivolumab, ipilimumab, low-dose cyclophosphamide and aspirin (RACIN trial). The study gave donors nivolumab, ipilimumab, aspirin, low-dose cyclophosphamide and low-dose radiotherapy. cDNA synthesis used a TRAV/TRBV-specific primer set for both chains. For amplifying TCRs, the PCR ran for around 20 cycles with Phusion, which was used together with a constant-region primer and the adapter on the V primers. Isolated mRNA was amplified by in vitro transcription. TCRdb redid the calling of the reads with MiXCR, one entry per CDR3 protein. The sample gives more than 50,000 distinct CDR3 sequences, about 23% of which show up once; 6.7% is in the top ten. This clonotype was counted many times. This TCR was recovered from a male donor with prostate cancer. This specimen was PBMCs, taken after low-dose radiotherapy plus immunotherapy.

CDR3 DNA: TGTGCCAGCAGTCTCAGACAGGGGATGGGAGAGACCCAGTACTTC. Its protein is CASSLRQGMGETQYF. The chain combines TRBV12-3 or TRBV12-4 with TRBJ2-5, with 8 bases identical to TRBD1. The CDR3 has 15 amino acids. Trimming cost V 5 bases and J 4 bases; bases outside gene matches: 9.